These 31 T cell receptor beta chains were sequenced from one sample in a study of T cell clonotyping in hematopoietic cell transplantation. This sample's time point: recipient sample about 28 days before transplant, after cytoreduction. Measured with immunoSEQ multiplex PCR; TCRdb has only the in-frame clones, and not every one. The table shows more than 70,000 clones, with 95% to 97% occurring only once. Specimen: peripheral blood mononuclear cells, collected before stem cell transplant. The origin of the receptors is a woman aged 45-60 years with acute myeloid leukemia. Some clones in this sample may be carry-over from other donors' samples.

This clone was seen just once. For the CDR3, the DNA is TGTGCCAGCAGCTCCATAAGGGGAAACACCATATATTTT. It translates to CASSSIRGNTIYF. The chain uses TRBV5-4 and TRBJ1-3, with D hard to call. Germline V lookup: CDR1 SGHNT, CDR2 YYREEE (reference sequence). The CDR3 is made up of 13 amino acids. With 3 bases removed from V and 4 bases from J, the gap between germline ends came to 8 bases.

The count of this clone is one. The chain joins TRBV15 to TRBJ1-2; no clear D. This CDR3 has 16 amino acids. Germline loops: CDR1 LNHNV, CDR2 YYDKDF (reference sequence). Trimming pared 0 bases from V and 6 bases from J, leaving 17 bases between. CDR3 in amino acids: CATSRDRRGPRDGYTF. The CDR3 DNA reads TGTGCCACCAGCAGAGATCGTCGCGGACCGAGGGATGGCTACACCTTC.

The chain is built from TRBV6-1 and TRBJ1-2; D not resolved. Germline CDR1 and CDR2: MNHNS and SASEGT. V lost 0 bases and J lost 4, with 12 bases in between. The CDR3 has 15 amino acids. CDR3 in amino acids: CASSEALTAPYGYTF. The CDR3 bases are TGTGCCAGCAGTGAAGCCCTGACCGCTCCCTATGGCTACACCTTC.

The rearrangement links TRBV6-5 to TRBJ2-5; a weak D match, TRBD1 (6 bases). V lost 6 bases, J lost 4 bases, and 12 bases lay in between. The CDR3 spans 13 residues. CDR1 MNHEY and CDR2 SVGAGI come from the germline V gene. As DNA, the CDR3 is TGTGCCAGCAGAACGCAAGGGGGAGAGACCCAGTACTTC. Translating gives CASRTQGGETQYF.

The genes are TRBV7-8 and TRBJ2-2; D might be TRBD1 (5 bases). CDR1 and CDR2 (germline): SGHVS, FQNEAQ. Deletions cut 7 bases from V and 9 bases from J, with 15 bases between. This CDR3 is 13 amino acids long. The CDR3 region is CASTSRGGRELFF. CDR3 DNA: TGTGCCAGCACCTCAAGGGGTGGCAGGGAGCTGTTTTTT.

This clone was detected once. Within the sample, other DNA sequences also encode this same CDR3. V and J are TRBV7-3 and TRBJ2-2, with D perhaps matching TRBD1 (6 bases). V was shortened by 3 bases and J by 3 bases, with 8 bases between the two germline ends. Germline CDR1 SGHTA, CDR2 FQGTGA. The CDR3 contains 14 residues. CDR3 in DNA: TGTGCCAGCAGCTTTAACAGGGACACCGGGGAGCTGTTTTTT. It specifies CASSFNRDTGELFF.

CDR3 nucleotides: TGTGCCTGCACAACCCCCCTACTCGCAACTAATGAAAAACTGTTTTTT. This translates into CACTTPLLATNEKLFF. This chain uses TRBV30 with TRBJ1-4; D gene unclear. The CDR3 runs 16 residues. Germline V gene data show CDR1 as GTSNPN and CDR2 as SVGIG (reference sequence). The germline V and J ends were trimmed by 6 bases and 0 bases, with 17 bases remaining between them.

The chain combines TRBV30 with TRBJ1-4; 7 bases are shared with TRBD1. There are 14 residues in the CDR3. The junction had 8 bases not matched to a gene; V was cut back by 3 bases and J by 7 bases. Germline V gene sequence: CDR1 GTSNPN, CDR2 SVGIG (reference sequence). The CDR3 DNA reads TGTGCCTGGAGAGCGCAGGGGGTAGGTGAAAAACTGTTTTTT. Translating it yields CAWRAQGVGEKLFF.

V is TRBV6-5 and J is TRBJ1-5; D is unclear. Trimming removed 6 bases from V and 0 bases from J, with 12 bases in between. Germline CDR1 reads MNHEY; CDR2 reads SVGAGI. The CDR3 has 15 residues. CDR3 sequence: CASRPFDYSNQPQHF. In DNA form, the CDR3 reads TGTGCCAGCAGACCCTTTGATTATAGCAATCAGCCCCAGCATTTT.

This clone showed up just a few times. At the DNA level, this CDR3 is encoded by other sequences in the same sample as well. The gene calls are TRBV5-1 and TRBJ1-3; D possibly corresponds to TRBD1 (6 bases). V was pared by 0 bases and J by 3 bases, with 10 bases between. Germline CDR1 is SGHRS and CDR2 is YFSETQ. The CDR3 runs to 15 residues. CDR3 DNA: TGCGCCAGCAGCTTGGCCGGGGGCGGTGGAAACACCATATATTTT. Protein product: CASSLAGGGGNTIYF.

The chain uses TRBV28 and TRBJ1-6; no definite D call. This CDR3 is 15 amino acids long. Germline V gene lookup returns CDR1 MDHEN and CDR2 SYDVKM. The germline V and J ends were trimmed by 6 bases and 9 bases, with 18 bases remaining between them. CDR3 loop: CASSPRRRDGSPLHF. CDR3 nucleotides: TGTGCCAGCAGCCCCAGGCGGAGGGATGGTTCACCCCTCCACTTT.

The chain has TRBV5-1 and TRBJ2-1; TRBD2 matches 13 bases. CDR3 size: 14 residues. Germline CDR1 reads SGHRS; CDR2 reads YFSETQ. The V and J ends lost 4 bases and 10 bases, in that order; junction bases with no gene match: 5. The CDR3 DNA sequence: TGCGCCAGCAGCCGGACTAGCGGGAGAGGCGAGCAGTTCTTC. Its protein is CASSRTSGRGEQFF.

The chain combines TRBV4-2 with TRBJ2-3; no clear D gene. The CDR3 has 13 amino acids. Trimming took off 2 bases at V and 1 base at J, with 4 bases between the two ends. CDR1 and CDR2 from the germline V gene are LGHNA and YNFKEQ. As DNA, the CDR3 is TGTGCCAGCAGCCAACGGGGCACAGATACGCAGTATTTT. Amino acids: CASSQRGTDTQYF.

V usage is TRBV25-1 and J usage is TRBJ2-3; D is tentatively TRBD1 or TRBD2 (5 bases each). V dropped 1 base and J dropped 3 bases, with 11 bases sitting between them. This CDR3 is 15 amino acids long. Germline-derived CDR1 and CDR2 are MGHDK and SYGVNS. The CDR3 coding sequence is TGTGCCAGCAGTGAATCGAGGGGTTGGACAGATACGCAGTATTTT. Residues: CASSESRGWTDTQYF.

The V gene is TRBV29-1, the J gene TRBJ2-1; the D is unclear. Germline CDR1 is SQVTM and CDR2 is ANQGSEA. V gave up 4 bases and J gave up 3 bases, with 10 bases separating them. The CDR3 covers 13 residues. The CDR3 DNA reads TGCAGCGTTGCGGTCGGTCTCTACAATGAGCAGTTCTTC. It specifies CSVAVGLYNEQFF.

This clone was picked up one time. V and J are TRBV5-8 and TRBJ2-5, with TRBD2 matching over 12 bases. The V gene's germline CDR1 is SGHTS and CDR2 YDEGEE. V lost 1 base and J lost 4; bases outside the gene matches: 8. The CDR3 extends over 17 amino acids. The CDR3 DNA follows: TGTGCCAGCAGCTTGCCTAGCGGGAGGGCAGGTGGAGAGACCCAGTACTTC. It is translated as CASSLPSGRAGGETQYF.

V is TRBV6-7 and J is TRBJ1-2; TRBD1 agrees at 7 bases. TRBV6-7 is an open reading frame, and its role is uncertain. This CDR3 is 15 amino acids long. V was pared by 7 bases and J by 10 bases, with 18 bases of the junction left unmatched. CDR3 nucleotides: TGTGCCAGCAAGGGTAAGGCAGGGGGTGAGGGAGCCTACACCTTC. Residues: CASKGKAGGEGAYTF.

This clone was observed once. The genes are TRBV21-1 and TRBJ2-5; the table gives TRBD2 as D, unverified against the DNA. TRBV21-1 is a pseudogene. This CDR3 has 17 residues. The CDR3 loop reads CASSKLWAGEDRETQYF. The CDR3 coding sequence is TGTGCCAGCAGCAAATTGTGGGCGGGAGAAGATCGAGAGACCCAGTACTTC.

The chain uses TRBV25-1 and TRBJ1-2; 7 nucleotides align to TRBD1. The CDR3 consists of 16 residues. Germline CDR1 reads MGHDK; CDR2 reads SYGVNS. V shed 4 bases and J 5 bases; nucleotides not matched to a gene: 13. The CDR3 sequence: CASSALLGTETYGYTF. The CDR3 nucleotides are TGTGCCAGCAGTGCACTACTAGGGACAGAGACATATGGCTACACCTTC.

With regard to this clone: One junction end does not reproduce the germline sequence, and a read error may be involved. The V call is TRBV7-7, the J call TRBJ1-5; 8 bases are shared with TRBD1. There are 13 residues in the CDR3. Per germline, CDR1 SSHAT and CDR2 FNYEAQ (reference sequence). CDR3 residues: CASSLGTGQPQHF. The CDR3 DNA reads as TGTGCTAGCAGCTTAGGGACAGGTCAGCCCCAGCATTTT.

This chain joins TRBV5-1 and TRBJ1-2, with TRBD1 as a possible D gene (6 bases). This CDR3 region has 15 residues. Trimming stripped 4 bases from V and 2 bases from J, with 15 bases between. Looked up from germline, CDR1 is SGHRS and CDR2 is YFSETQ. DNA of the CDR3: TGCGCCAGCAGCGCGATACAGGGCTCGAACTATGGCTACACCTTC. Translated, it gives CASSAIQGSNYGYTF.

V gene TRBV5-6 combines with J gene TRBJ1-1, with D tentatively TRBD1 (6 bases). The CDR3 spans 13 residues. From germline, CDR1 is SGHDT and CDR2 YYEEEE. The ends were cut back, 3 bases at V and 1 base at J, with 7 bases in the middle. This chain's CDR3 is CASSSRGNTEAFF. In DNA form, the CDR3 reads TGTGCCAGCAGCTCCAGGGGGAACACTGAAGCTTTCTTT.

The chain employs TRBV30 and TRBJ1-5, with a tentative D call TRBD1 (5 bases). This CDR3 comprises 14 residues. The V gene lost 1 base and the J gene lost 6 bases, with 13 bases spanning the gap. Germline CDR1 and CDR2: GTSNPN and SVGIG (reference sequence). For the CDR3, the DNA is TGTGCCTGGAGTGACTTTCTGAGGGGTCAGCCCCAGCATTTT. Encoded protein: CAWSDFLRGQPQHF.

The V call is TRBV19, the J call TRBJ2-7, with a weak D call TRBD2 (6 bases). The CDR3 runs 14 residues. Germline loops: CDR1 LNHDA, CDR2 SQIVND (reference sequence). Trimming removed 3 bases from V and 4 bases from J, with 13 bases in between. CDR3 nucleotide sequence: TGTGCCAGTAGTATCGGAGGGCTCGGGTACGAGCAGTACTTC. Translating it yields CASSIGGLGYEQYF.

V and J are TRBV10-3 and TRBJ1-2; maybe TRBD1 (5 bases). CDR3 length: 14 amino acids. Trimming removed 6 bases at V and 4 bases at J, with 15 bases between. Germline V gene lookup returns CDR1 ENHRY and CDR2 SYGVKD. The DNA for the CDR3 is TGTGCCATCAGGCGGGACGGACTGCTCTATGGCTACACCTTC. Protein sequence: CAIRRDGLLYGYTF.

The rearrangement joins TRBV7-6 to TRBJ2-6; a possible D gene is TRBD1 (6 bases). CDR1 is SGHVS, CDR2 FNYEAQ, per germline. The CDR3 totals 16 residues. Deletions cut 3 bases from V and 3 bases from J, with 12 bases between. CDR3 in DNA: TGTGCCAGCAGCTTTCCAGGGGCGCTTGGGGCCAACGTCCTGACTTTC. This encodes CASSFPGALGANVLTF.

J is TRBJ1-5 and V is TRBV30; tentative D call: TRBD1 (5 bases). The germline V gene encodes CDR1 GTSNPN and CDR2 SVGIG (reference sequence). The V end was cut by 8 bases, the J end by 7 bases, with 18 bases between. The CDR3 consists of 13 residues. CDR3 sequence: CAARGDPRQPQHF. CDR3 DNA: TGTGCCGCGCGGGGGGACCCAAGGCAGCCCCAGCATTTT. The whole variable domain, remainder taken from reference TRBV30 and TRBJ1-5, is SQTIHQWPATLVQPVGSPLSLECTVEGTSNPNLYWYRQAAGRGLQLLFYSVGIGQISSEVPQNLSASRPQDRQFILSSKKLLLSDSGFYLCAARGDPRQPQHFGDGTRLSIL.

The chain recombines TRBV28 with TRBJ1-1; TRBD1 matches at 8 bases. Germline loops: CDR1 MDHEN, CDR2 SYDVKM. The CDR3 contains 14 residues. V lost 7 bases and J lost 0; bases outside the gene matches: 4. CDR3 sequence reads: CASTLTGVNTEAFF. The CDR3 DNA follows: TGTGCCAGCACCTTGACAGGGGTGAACACTGAAGCTTTCTTT.

A single count supports this clone. The rearrangement joins TRBV6-1 to TRBJ1-4, with 7 positions matching TRBD1. CDR3 length equals 16 residues. V lost 3 bases to trimming and J lost 0 bases; unmatched junction nucleotides: 4. In germline, CDR1 is MNHNS, CDR2 SASEGT. For the CDR3, the DNA is TGTGCCAGCAGTGACGTTCAGGGGGCAACTAATGAAAAACTGTTTTTT. Protein sequence: CASSDVQGATNEKLFF.

The chain joins TRBV25-1 to TRBJ1-3; D may be TRBD1 (5 bases). V lost 5 bases, J lost 0 bases, and 8 bases lay in between. Germline CDR1 is MGHDK and CDR2 is SYGVNS. This CDR3 spans 14 amino acids. The CDR3 nucleotides read TGTGCCAGCAGTAGACAGAGCTCTGGAAACACCATATATTTT. As protein: CASSRQSSGNTIYF.

The chain recombines TRBV7-6 with TRBJ2-7; D might be TRBD1 (5 bases). CDR3 size: 14 residues. V was clipped by 4 bases and J by 3 bases, with 13 bases between them. From germline, CDR1 is SGHVS and CDR2 FNYEAQ. This CDR3 is CASSSRSRVYEQYF. The CDR3 DNA follows: TGTGCCAGCAGCTCTCGGAGCAGGGTCTACGAGCAGTACTTC.